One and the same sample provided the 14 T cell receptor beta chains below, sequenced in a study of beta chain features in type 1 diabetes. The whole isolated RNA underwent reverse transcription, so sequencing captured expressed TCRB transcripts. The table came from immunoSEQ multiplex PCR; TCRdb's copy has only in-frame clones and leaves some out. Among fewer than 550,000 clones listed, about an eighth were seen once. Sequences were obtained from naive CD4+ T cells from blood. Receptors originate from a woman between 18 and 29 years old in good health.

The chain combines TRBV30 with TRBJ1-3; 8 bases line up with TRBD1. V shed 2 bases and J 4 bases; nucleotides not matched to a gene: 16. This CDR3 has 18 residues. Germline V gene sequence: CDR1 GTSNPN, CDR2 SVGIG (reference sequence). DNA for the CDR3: TGTGCCTGGAGTCCGAACGACAGGGGCATAGCAGGAGGAAACACCATATATTTT. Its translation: CAWSPNDRGIAGGNTIYF. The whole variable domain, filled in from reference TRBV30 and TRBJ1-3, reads SQTIHQWPATLVQPVGSPLSLECTVEGTSNPNLYWYRQAAGRGLQLLFYSVGIGQISSEVPQNLSASRPQDRQFILSSKKLLLSDSGFYLCAWSPNDRGIAGGNTIYFGEGSWLTVV.

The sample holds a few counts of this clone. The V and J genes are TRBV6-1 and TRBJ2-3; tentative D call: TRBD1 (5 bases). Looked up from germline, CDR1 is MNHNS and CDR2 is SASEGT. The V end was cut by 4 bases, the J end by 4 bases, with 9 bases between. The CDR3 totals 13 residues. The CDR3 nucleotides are TGTGCCAGCAGTGGGCAGGGCCCAGATACGCAGTATTTT. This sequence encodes CASSGQGPDTQYF.

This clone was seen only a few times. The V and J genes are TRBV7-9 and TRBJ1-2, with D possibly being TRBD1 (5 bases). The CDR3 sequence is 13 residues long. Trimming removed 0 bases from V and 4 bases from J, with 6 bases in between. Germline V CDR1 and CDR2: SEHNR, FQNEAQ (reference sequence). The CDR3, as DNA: TGTGCCAGCAGCTTAGCAGGGACCTATGGCTACACCTTC. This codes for CASSLAGTYGYTF.

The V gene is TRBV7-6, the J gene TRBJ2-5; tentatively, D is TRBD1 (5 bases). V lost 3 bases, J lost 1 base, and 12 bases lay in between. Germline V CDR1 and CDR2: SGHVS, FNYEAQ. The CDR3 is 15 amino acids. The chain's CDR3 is CASSFQRQSQETQYF. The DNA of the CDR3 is TGTGCCAGCAGCTTCCAGCGACAGTCCCAAGAGACCCAGTACTTC.

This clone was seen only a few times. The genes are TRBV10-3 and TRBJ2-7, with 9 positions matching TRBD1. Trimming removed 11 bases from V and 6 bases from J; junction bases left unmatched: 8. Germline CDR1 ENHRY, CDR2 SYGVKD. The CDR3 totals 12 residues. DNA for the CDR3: TGTGCCGCCGGACAGGGGCTTGGCGAGCAGTACTTC. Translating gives CAAGQGLGEQYF.

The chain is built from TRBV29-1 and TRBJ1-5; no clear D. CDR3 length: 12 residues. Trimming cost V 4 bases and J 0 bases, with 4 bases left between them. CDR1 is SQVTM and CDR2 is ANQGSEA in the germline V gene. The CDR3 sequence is CSVALSNQPQHF. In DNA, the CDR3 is TGCAGCGTTGCCCTTAGCAATCAGCCCCAGCATTTT.

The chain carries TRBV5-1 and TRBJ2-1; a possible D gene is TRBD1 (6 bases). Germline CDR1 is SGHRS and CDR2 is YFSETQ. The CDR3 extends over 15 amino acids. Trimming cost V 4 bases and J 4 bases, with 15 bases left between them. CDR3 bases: TGCGCCAGCAGCCCCGACGGACAGAGATACAATGAGCAGTTCTTC. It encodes CASSPDGQRYNEQFF.

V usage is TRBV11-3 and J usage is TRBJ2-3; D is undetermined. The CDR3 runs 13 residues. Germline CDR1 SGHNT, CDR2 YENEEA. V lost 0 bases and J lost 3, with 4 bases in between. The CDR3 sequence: CASSLERTDTQYF. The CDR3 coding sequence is TGTGCCAGCAGCTTAGAACGAACAGATACGCAGTATTTT.

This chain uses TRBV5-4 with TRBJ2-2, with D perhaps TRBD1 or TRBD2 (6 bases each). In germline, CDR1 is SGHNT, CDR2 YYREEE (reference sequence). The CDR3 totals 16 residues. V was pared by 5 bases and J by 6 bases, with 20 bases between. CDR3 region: CASRKRVTGAPGELFF. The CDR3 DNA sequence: TGTGCCAGCAGAAAAAGGGTAACGGGGGCGCCCGGGGAGCTGTTTTTT. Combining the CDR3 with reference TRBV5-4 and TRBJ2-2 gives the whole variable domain ETGVTQSPTHLIKTRGQQVTLRCSSQSGHNTVSWYQQALGQGPQFIFQYYREEENGRGNFPPRFSGLQFPNYSSELNVNALELDDSALYLCASRKRVTGAPGELFFGEGSRLTVL.

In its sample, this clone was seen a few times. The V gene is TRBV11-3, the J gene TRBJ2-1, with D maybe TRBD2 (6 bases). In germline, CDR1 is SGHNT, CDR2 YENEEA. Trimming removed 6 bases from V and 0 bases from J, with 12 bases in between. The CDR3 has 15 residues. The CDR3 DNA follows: TGTGCCAGCAGATACGGAGGGCCCTCCTACAATGAGCAGTTCTTC. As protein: CASRYGGPSYNEQFF.

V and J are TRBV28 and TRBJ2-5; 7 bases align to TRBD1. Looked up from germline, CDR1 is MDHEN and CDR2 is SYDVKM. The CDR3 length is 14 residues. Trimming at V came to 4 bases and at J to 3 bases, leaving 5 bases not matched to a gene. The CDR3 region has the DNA TGTGCCAGCAGTTCCCCCGGGACAGAAGAGACCCAGTACTTC. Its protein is CASSSPGTEETQYF.

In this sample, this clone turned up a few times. The CDR3: CASSQELTLAYEQYF. The CDR3 nucleotides are TGCGCCAGCAGCCAAGAGTTGACTTTGGCCTACGAGCAGTACTTC. The rearrangement uses TRBV4-3 and TRBJ2-7; D ambiguous. The germline gives CDR1 LGHNA, CDR2 YSLEER. This CDR3 region has 15 residues. Trimming took off 0 bases at V and 2 bases at J, with 11 bases between the two ends.

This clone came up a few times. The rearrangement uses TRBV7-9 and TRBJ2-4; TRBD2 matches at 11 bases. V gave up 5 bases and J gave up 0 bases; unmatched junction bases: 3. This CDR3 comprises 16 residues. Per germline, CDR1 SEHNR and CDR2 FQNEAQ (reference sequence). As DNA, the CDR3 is TGTGCCAGCAGCCAAGGGACTAGCGGAGCCAAAAACATTCAGTACTTC. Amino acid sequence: CASSQGTSGAKNIQYF.

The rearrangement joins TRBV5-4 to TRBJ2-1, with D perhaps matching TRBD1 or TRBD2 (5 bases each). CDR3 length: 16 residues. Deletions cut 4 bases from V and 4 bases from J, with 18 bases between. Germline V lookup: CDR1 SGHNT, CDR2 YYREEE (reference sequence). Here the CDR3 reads CASSRKLGTDYNEQFF. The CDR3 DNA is TGTGCCAGCAGCCGGAAATTAGGGACCGATTACAATGAGCAGTTCTTC.